Each of the 18 T cell receptor beta chains below was sequenced from the same sample in a study of identical twins. TCRdb redid the calling of the 5' RACE reads with MiXCR, one entry per CDR3 protein. Among about 530,000 distinct CDR3 sequences, 20% to 25% were seen once, and the ten largest hold approximately 0.5%. These sequences were also reported in another study, on yellow fever vaccine responses in identical twins.

The source material was CD4+ T cells sorted from blood. The receptor source for this set is a woman aged 18-29 years in good health.

This clonotype was counted ten times or more. V is TRBV3-1 and J is TRBJ2-7; weak D call: TRBD2 (5 bases). The CDR3 runs to 14 residues. The V gene's germline CDR1 is LGHDT and CDR2 YNNKEL (reference sequence). V was clipped by 1 base and J by 2 bases, with 9 bases between them. This chain's CDR3 is CASSQGSGTYEQYF. Written as DNA, the CDR3 is TGTGCCAGCAGCCAAGGGTCCGGGACCTACGAGCAGTACTTC.

This clonotype was recorded a few times. This sequence joins TRBV5-1 and TRBJ1-1, with TRBD1 matching 10 bases. The CDR3 sequence is 16 residues long. Germline lookup yields CDR1 SGHRS and CDR2 YFSETQ. After removal of 4 bases from V and 0 bases from J, the junction contained 6 bases not matched to a gene. CDR3 sequence: CASSGTGALLNTEAFF. The CDR3 DNA reads as TGCGCCAGCAGCGGGACAGGGGCCCTACTGAACACTGAAGCTTTCTTT. Supplemented by reference TRBV5-1 and TRBJ1-1, the full variable domain reads KAGVTQTPRYLIKTRGQQVTLSCSPISGHRSVSWYQQTPGQGLQFLFEYFSETQRNKGNFPGRFSGRQFSNSRSEMNVSTLELGDSALYLCASSGTGALLNTEAFFGQGTRLTVV.

This clonotype was counted a few times. The V and J genes are TRBV5-1 and TRBJ2-1; the D call may be TRBD1 or TRBD2 (5 bases each). The CDR3 extends over 15 amino acids. V shed 4 bases and J shed 8 bases, with 19 bases lying between them. Per germline, CDR1 SGHRS and CDR2 YFSETQ. CDR3 DNA sequence: TGCGCCAGCAGCCCCCGGGACCTCCAAGCGGATGAGCAGTTCTTC. It is translated as CASSPRDLQADEQFF.

The chain has TRBV20-1 and TRBJ2-1, with 13 bases that match TRBD2. This CDR3 region has 14 residues. Trimming took 6 bases from V and 5 from J; bases not matched to a gene: 4. Germline V gives CDR1 DFQATT, CDR2 SNEGSKA (reference sequence). CDR3 sequence (DNA): TGCAGTGCCCCGGGACTAGCGGGGAACAATGAGCAGTTCTTC. Residues: CSAPGLAGNNEQFF.

The J gene is TRBJ2-2, the V gene TRBV12-3 or TRBV12-4, with TRBD1 matching 11 bases. Germline trimming cut 1 base from V and 4 bases from J; bases unmatched to any gene: 5. This CDR3 is 17 amino acids long. CDR3 bases: TGTGCCAGCAGTTTAGGGGCCGGGACAGGGGGCACCGGGGAGCTGTTTTTT. Translating gives CASSLGAGTGGTGELFF.

This chain connects TRBV7-9 to TRBJ2-3; a weak D match, TRBD2 (6 bases). Germline-derived CDR1 and CDR2 are SEHNR and FQNEAQ (reference sequence). CDR3 length: 15 residues. V shed 7 bases and J shed 2 bases, with 16 bases lying between them. The CDR3: CASTTSAGITDTQYF. In DNA, the CDR3 is TGTGCCAGCACAACTTCGGCGGGAATCACAGATACGCAGTATTTT.

This clonotype was seen only a few times. The chain uses TRBV20-1 and TRBJ2-3, with D possibly being TRBD2 (5 bases). The CDR3 has 14 residues. The V gene lost 5 bases and the J gene lost 2 bases, with 14 bases spanning the gap. Per germline, CDR1 DFQATT and CDR2 SNEGSKA (reference sequence). The CDR3 DNA follows: TGCAGTGCTCGCGTAGGGAGTATCACAGATACGCAGTATTTT. Translation: CSARVGSITDTQYF.

The gene calls are TRBV5-1 and TRBJ1-1; D ambiguous. Trimming removed 0 bases from V and 0 bases from J, with 9 bases in between. The V gene's germline CDR1 is SGHRS and CDR2 YFSETQ. The CDR3 has 15 residues. The CDR3 nucleotides read TGCGCCAGCAGCTTGGCTTACAATTTGAACACTGAAGCTTTCTTT. Amino acid sequence: CASSLAYNLNTEAFF. Filled out from reference TRBV5-1 and TRBJ1-1, the complete variable domain reads KAGVTQTPRYLIKTRGQQVTLSCSPISGHRSVSWYQQTPGQGLQFLFEYFSETQRNKGNFPGRFSGRQFSNSRSEMNVSTLELGDSALYLCASSLAYNLNTEAFFGQGTRLTVV.

This clonotype has more than one count but fewer than ten. This sequence joins TRBV6-1 and TRBJ1-3; D unclear. This CDR3 comprises 17 residues. Trimming pared 8 bases from V and 0 bases from J, leaving 20 bases between. Per the germline V gene, CDR1 is MNHNS and CDR2 is SASEGT. CDR3 DNA sequence: TGTGCCAGCCAAGTCCCCGCCGGGAGTTCCTCTGGAAACACCATATATTTT. Translation: CASQVPAGSSSGNTIYF.

There are a few counts of this clonotype. J is TRBJ1-1 and V is TRBV29-1; the D is unclear. CDR3 length equals 13 residues. V gave up 0 bases and J gave up 1 base, with 6 bases separating them. The germline V gene encodes CDR1 SQVTM and CDR2 ANQGSEA. CDR3 sequence reads: CSVEDLKNTEAFF. The CDR3 nucleotides are TGCAGCGTTGAAGATCTAAAGAACACTGAAGCTTTCTTT.

V and J are TRBV19 and TRBJ2-7; possible D gene TRBD1, 5 bases. Trimming pared 3 bases from V and 3 bases from J, leaving 18 bases between. The CDR3 contains 16 residues. Germline V lookup: CDR1 LNHDA, CDR2 SQIVND (reference sequence). In DNA form, the CDR3 reads TGTGCCAGTAGTATTGGGCCACAAGGGGTTGGCTACGAGCAGTACTTC. Translating it yields CASSIGPQGVGYEQYF. Full variable domain (outside the CDR3, taken from reference TRBV19 and TRBJ2-7): DGGITQSPKYLFRKEGQNVTLSCEQNLNHDAMYWYRQDPGQGLRLIYYSQIVNDFQKGDIAEGYSVSREKKESFPLTVTSAQKNPTAFYLCASSIGPQGVGYEQYFGPGTRLTVT.

The chain joins TRBV10-2 to TRBJ2-5; D tentatively fits TRBD1 or TRBD2 (5 bases each). Germline V gene lookup returns CDR1 WSHSY and CDR2 SAAADI. V was clipped by 4 bases and J by 5 bases, with 23 bases between them. The CDR3 spans 17 residues. The CDR3 sequence: CASSGGPGLGNLETQYF. The DNA for the CDR3 is TGCGCCAGCAGTGGGGGACCTGGTCTTGGCAACCTGGAGACCCAGTACTTC.

The V and J genes are TRBV4-1 and TRBJ2-7; TRBD1 agrees at 8 bases. The junction had 4 bases not matched to a gene; V was cut back by 2 bases and J by 1 base. Germline CDR1 and CDR2: MGHRA and YSYEKL. This CDR3 contains 15 residues. The CDR3 nucleotides read TGCGCCAGCAGCCAACTGGACAGGGTTTCCTACGAGCAGTACGTC. This translates into CASSQLDRVSYEQYV.

The rearrangement uses TRBV9 and TRBJ2-1; D possibly corresponds to TRBD1 (5 bases). The germline CDR1 and CDR2 sequences are SGDLS and YYNGEE. V gave up 6 bases and J gave up 0 bases, with 7 bases separating them. The CDR3 consists of 13 residues. The CDR3 region is CASNQGSYNEQFF. The CDR3 nucleotides read TGTGCCAGCAACCAGGGCTCCTACAATGAGCAGTTCTTC. Full variable domain (rest looked up from reference TRBV9 and TRBJ2-1): DSGVTQTPKHLITATGQRVTLRCSPRSGDLSVYWYQQSLDQGLQFLIQYYNGEERAKGNILERFSAQQFPDLHSELNLSSLELGDSALYFCASNQGSYNEQFFGPGTRLTVL.

This clonotype was counted at least ten times. This rearrangement joins TRBV13 to TRBJ2-6; no clear D. Trimming shortened V by 4 bases and J by 0 bases, and 1 base separated the two germline ends. The germline V gene encodes CDR1 PRHDT and CDR2 FYEKMQ (reference sequence). This CDR3 comprises 13 residues. The CDR3 DNA is TGTGCCAGCAGCTCCTCTGGGGCCAACGTCCTGACTTTC. It is translated as CASSSSGANVLTF.

This clonotype was counted only a few times. J is TRBJ2-5 and V is TRBV12-3 or TRBV12-4; D possibly uses TRBD1 or TRBD2 (6 bases each). The CDR3 totals 14 residues. V was trimmed by 3 bases and J by 4 bases, leaving 12 bases between them. The CDR3 sequence is CASSLGGMRETQYF. The CDR3 bases are TGTGCCAGCAGTTTGGGGGGCATGAGAGAGACCCAGTACTTC.

This chain uses TRBV25-1 with TRBJ2-5; 12 nucleotides match TRBD2. The germline CDR1 and CDR2 sequences are MGHDK and SYGVNS. Trimming removed 6 bases from V and 2 bases from J; junction bases left unmatched: 16. This CDR3 contains 19 residues. This CDR3 is CASSRKGTSGRSGQETQYF. CDR3 coding DNA: TGTGCCAGCAGCCGAAAAGGGACTAGCGGGCGCTCAGGGCAAGAGACCCAGTACTTC.

The rearrangement uses TRBV12-3 or TRBV12-4 and TRBJ2-3, with 7 nucleotides matching TRBD1. V lost 5 bases and J lost 8; bases outside the gene matches: 4. CDR3 size: 12 residues. In nucleotides, the CDR3 is TGTGCCAGCAGTCTACAGGGGACTACGCAGTATTTT. It yields the protein CASSLQGTTQYF.